Listed here is a single T cell receptor beta chain. Ages ranged from roughly 18 to 100 years, with residence in more than 20 US areas. Cohort 3 recovered donors had two negative PCRs, clearance, or symptom resolution. This sample stems from a study of blood T cell repertoires in COVID-19. About the study: COVID-19 samples collected from the United States, Italy and Spain covered acute and convalescent phases.

Methods used by the authors: Estimates of nucleated cell counts were drawn from the amplification of reference gene primers. Repertoires were generated with immunoSEQ multiplex PCR, while TCRdb's copy carries only in-frame clones and drops some. V and J calls plus clone size are reproduced from that table; the DNA served to infer D and trimming. The sample lists under 200,000 clones, approximately 86% occurring once. This CDR3 has 16 residues. Deletions cut 4 bases from V and 2 bases from J, with 15 bases between. The germline V gene encodes CDR1 KGHDR and CDR2 SFDVKD. The sequencing input was PBMCs or T cells enriched from blood (not recorded which). This receptor was taken from a man between 60 and 75 years old who had recovered from COVID-19. The V call is TRBV24-1, the J call TRBJ2-3; TRBD1 is a possible D gene (5 bases). CDR3 loop: CATSERLTGPTDTQYF. The CDR3, as DNA: TGTGCCACCAGTGAGCGGCTCACAGGACCCACAGATACGCAGTATTTT.